The 32 T cell receptor beta chains below were found in one sample sequenced in a study of T-cell reconstitution after alpha-beta-depleted transplantation in children. The library targeted TCRbeta and was prepared with unique molecular identifiers. Via MiXCR, TCRdb re-called the PCR reads, giving one row per CDR3 protein. The sample has about 78,000 distinct CDR3 sequences; approximately 14% are singletons. The specimen comprised PBMCs, mostly from graft donor cells, sampled 180 days after TCRalphabeta/CD19-depleted stem cell transplant. The receptors originated from a male patient aged 2 to 9 who had a stem cell transplant for acute lymphoblastic leukemia, so the T cells may come from the graft donor.

The gene calls are TRBV6-1 and TRBJ1-5, with TRBD1 as a possible D gene (5 bases). The CDR3 loop spans 14 amino acids. Germline V lookup: CDR1 MNHNS, CDR2 SASEGT. V lost 5 bases to trimming and J lost 7 bases, with 15 bases between them. In DNA form, the CDR3 reads TGTGCCAGCAGTACCCTCAGGGTTGGACAGCCCCAGCATTTT. Its protein is CASSTLRVGQPQHF.

This clonotype was seen ten or more times. The chain couples TRBV12-3 or TRBV12-4 to TRBJ2-6; D may match TRBD1 or TRBD2 (5 bases each). V lost 5 bases, J lost 4 bases, and 12 bases lay in between. This CDR3 contains 15 residues. CDR3 in DNA: TGTGCCAGCAGTCCCCGGGGCGCCGGGGCCAACGTCCTGACTTTC. It specifies CASSPRGAGANVLTF.

This clonotype has at least ten counts. This chain joins TRBV5-5 and TRBJ2-7, with 7 bases that match TRBD1. The germline V gene encodes CDR1 SGHKS and CDR2 YYEKEE (reference sequence). The J segment lost 1 base and the V segment lost 4 bases, leaving 2 bases of the junction unmatched. This CDR3 has 13 residues. Here the CDR3 reads CASSRTGSYEQYF. In DNA, the CDR3 is TGTGCCAGCAGCCGGACAGGTTCCTACGAGCAGTACTTC.

This clonotype was recorded at least ten times. V gene TRBV10-3 combines with J gene TRBJ1-5; D gene ambiguous. Trimming left V 0 bases short and J 0 bases short, with 6 bases between. The germline V gene encodes CDR1 ENHRY and CDR2 SYGVKD. CDR3 length: 15 residues. The CDR3 region has the DNA TGTGCCATCAGTGAGTCTGCAAATAGCAATCAGCCCCAGCATTTT. Protein product: CAISESANSNQPQHF.

The sample holds a few counts of this clonotype. The gene calls are TRBV20-1 and TRBJ1-2; 7 bases line up with TRBD1. The CDR3 runs to 12 residues. The J segment lost 8 bases and the V segment lost 2 bases, leaving 5 bases of the junction unmatched. Germline values: CDR1 DFQATT, CDR2 SNEGSKA (reference sequence). The chain's CDR3 is CSARFSTGGYTF. CDR3 sequence (DNA): TGCAGTGCTAGATTCTCGACAGGGGGCTACACCTTC.

The genes are TRBV28 and TRBJ1-1; TRBD1 agrees at 9 bases. The CDR3 has 12 amino acids. Germline-derived CDR1 and CDR2 are MDHEN and SYDVKM. V trimming: 8 bases; J trimming: 4 bases; junction bases outside the gene matches: 2. CDR3 coding DNA: TGTGCCAGCGGGACAGGGAGCACTGAAGCTTTCTTT. Amino acids: CASGTGSTEAFF.

At least ten counts were recorded for this clonotype. This chain uses TRBV7-2 with TRBJ2-1; TRBD2 is a possible D gene (5 bases). This CDR3 has 15 residues. The V gene lost 3 bases and the J gene lost 0 bases, with 9 bases spanning the gap. Germline CDR1 reads SGHTA; CDR2 reads FQGNSA. The CDR3 loop is CASSLARASYNEQFF. CDR3 nucleotide sequence: TGTGCCAGCAGCTTGGCGAGGGCCTCCTACAATGAGCAGTTCTTC.

This chain uses TRBV20-1 with TRBJ1-6; possibly TRBD1 for D (5 bases). The germline CDR1 and CDR2 sequences are DFQATT and SNEGSKA (reference sequence). The ends were cut back, 6 bases at V and 8 bases at J, with 17 bases in the middle. This CDR3 comprises 14 residues. The CDR3: CSAVPAWGDSPLHF. CDR3 DNA sequence: TGCAGTGCCGTTCCGGCCTGGGGGGATTCACCCCTCCACTTT.

The gene calls are TRBV5-6 and TRBJ1-1, with 11 bases identical to TRBD1. The CDR3 length is 17 residues. V trimming: 1 base; J trimming: 2 bases; junction bases outside the gene matches: 7. CDR1 is SGHDT and CDR2 is YYEEEE in the germline V gene. The chain's CDR3 is CASSLTGQGAFNTEAFF. CDR3 nucleotides: TGTGCCAGCAGCTTGACCGGACAGGGGGCTTTTAACACTGAAGCTTTCTTT.

The V call is TRBV6-5, the J call TRBJ2-2; possibly TRBD2 for D (5 bases). The V end was cut by 2 bases, the J end by 5 bases, with 6 bases between. The CDR3 consists of 13 residues. Germline CDR1 is MNHEY and CDR2 is SVGAGI. In nucleotides, the CDR3 is TGTGCCAGCAGTTACGAGGGAACCGGGGAGCTGTTTTTT. This translates into CASSYEGTGELFF.

V is TRBV13 and J is TRBJ2-5; 11 bases line up with TRBD1. Germline CDR1 and CDR2: PRHDT and FYEKMQ (reference sequence). Trimming removed 4 bases from V and 3 bases from J; junction bases left unmatched: 4. This CDR3 region has 15 residues. CDR3 coding DNA: TGTGCCAGCAGCTCGGACAGGGGGCGCGAAGAGACCCAGTACTTC. This gives the protein CASSSDRGREETQYF.

This clonotype appeared a few times. V usage is TRBV5-1 and J usage is TRBJ2-1; 8 nucleotides align to TRBD2. This CDR3 is 16 amino acids long. Germline trimming cut 2 bases from V and 2 bases from J; bases unmatched to any gene: 6. Looked up from germline, CDR1 is SGHRS and CDR2 is YFSETQ. The chain's CDR3 is CASSLVFGGAYNEQFF. Written as DNA, the CDR3 is TGCGCCAGCAGCTTAGTTTTCGGGGGGGCCTACAATGAGCAGTTCTTC.

This clonotype was counted between two and nine times. This chain joins TRBV10-3 and TRBJ2-7, with 7 bases identical to TRBD2. CDR1 ENHRY and CDR2 SYGVKD come from the germline V gene. The CDR3 is 17 residues long. The junction had 21 bases not matched to a gene; V was cut back by 11 bases and J by 2 bases. CDR3 in amino acids: CASLGAAGSGGTYEQYF. The DNA for the CDR3 is TGTGCCTCCCTCGGGGCGGCAGGATCGGGGGGTACCTACGAGCAGTACTTC.

This clonotype came up many times. The V gene is TRBV18, the J gene TRBJ2-3; the match to TRBD1 covers 8 bases. V gave up 2 bases and J gave up 5 bases; unmatched junction bases: 3. The CDR3 consists of 14 residues. The germline V gene encodes CDR1 KGHSH and CDR2 LQKENI. Here the CDR3 DNA reads TGTGCCAGCTCACCAGCCGGGACAGGAGATACGCAGTATTTT. Translating it yields CASSPAGTGDTQYF. The full variable domain, its missing parts supplied by reference TRBV18 and TRBJ2-3, is NAGVMQNPRHLVRRRGQEARLRCSPMKGHSHVYWYRQLPEEGLKFMVYLQKENIIDESGMPKERFSAEFPKEGPSILRIQQVVRGDSAAYFCASSPAGTGDTQYFGPGTRLTVL.

J is TRBJ2-3 and V is TRBV29-1; D remains unclear. V lost 5 bases, J lost 4 bases, and 7 bases lay in between. The V gene's germline CDR1 is SQVTM and CDR2 ANQGSEA. This CDR3 has 11 residues. Here the CDR3 DNA reads TGCAGCGTTTTTAGTTCAGATACGCAGTATTTT. It yields the protein CSVFSSDTQYF.

This clonotype showed up just a few times. V is TRBV24-1 and J is TRBJ1-5; possible D gene TRBD1, 6 bases. V was shortened by 3 bases and J by 7 bases, with 12 bases between the two germline ends. The CDR3 is made up of 14 amino acids. Germline CDR1 KGHDR, CDR2 SFDVKD. CDR3 DNA sequence: TGTGCCACCAGTGATCCGAAGACAGGACAGCCCCAGCATTTT. As protein: CATSDPKTGQPQHF.

The J gene is TRBJ2-7, the V gene TRBV20-1; D ambiguous. The CDR3 runs to 14 residues. The ends were cut back, 4 bases at V and 3 bases at J, with 16 bases in the middle. Germline lookup yields CDR1 DFQATT and CDR2 SNEGSKA (reference sequence). CDR3 region: CSANPAGPNYEQYF. The CDR3, as DNA: TGCAGTGCTAACCCCGCAGGACCTAACTACGAGCAGTACTTC.

The chain is built from TRBV27 and TRBJ1-4; D uncertain. The V end was cut by 7 bases, the J end by 8 bases, with 14 bases between. This CDR3 contains 13 residues. Per the germline V gene, CDR1 is MNHEY and CDR2 is SMNVEV (reference sequence). The CDR3 loop is CASTPRTGEKLFF. CDR3 sequence (DNA): TGTGCCAGCACCCCGAGGACGGGGGAAAAACTGTTTTTT.

The chain carries TRBV7-9 and TRBJ1-2; the match to TRBD1 covers 8 bases. J gave up 7 bases and V 5 bases, and 6 bases lay outside the gene matches. CDR3 length: 13 amino acids. Germline CDR1 and CDR2: SEHNR and FQNEAQ (reference sequence). The CDR3 nucleotides are TGTGCCAGCAGCCATAGCAGGGGGCTTGGCTACACCTTC. It is translated as CASSHSRGLGYTF. The entire variable domain, with the rest obtained from reference TRBV7-9 and TRBJ1-2, is as follows: DTGVSQNPRHKITKRGQNVTFRCDPISEHNRLYWYRQTLGQGPEFLTYFQNEAQLEKSRLLSDRFSAERPKGSFSTLEIQRTEQGDSAMYLCASSHSRGLGYTFGSGTRLTVV.

Notes on this clonotype: The CDR3 end shows no conserved phenylalanine or tryptophan, and so a read error is likely. The chain recombines TRBV7-2 with TRBJ2-7; maybe TRBD1 (5 bases). CDR1 and CDR2 from the germline V gene are SGHTA and FQGNSA. With 7 bases removed from V and 3 bases from J, the gap between germline ends came to 22 bases. This CDR3 contains 16 residues. The CDR3 sequence is CASKLIHAKGIYEQYL. The CDR3 DNA sequence: TGTGCCAGCAAGCTTATTCACGCGAAGGGGATCTACGAGCAGTACCTC.

This clonotype was seen a handful of times. This sequence joins TRBV6-5 and TRBJ2-5; D ambiguous. The CDR3 has 14 amino acids. V was cut by 4 bases and J by 0 bases, with 9 bases left in between. CDR1 and CDR2 from the germline V gene are MNHEY and SVGAGI. CDR3 DNA sequence: TGTGCCAGCAGTTCCCCAAAGGACCAAGAGACCCAGTACTTC. Amino acid sequence: CASSSPKDQETQYF.

This clonotype was recorded a few times. The chain recombines TRBV12-3 or TRBV12-4 with TRBJ2-2; 7 nucleotides line up with TRBD2. The CDR3 has 16 amino acids. The trim removed 7 bases at V and 3 bases at J, leaving 11 bases unmatched. As DNA, the CDR3 is TGTGCCAGCACCTCACGCGGGAGAGTCGACACCGGGGAGCTGTTTTTT. Translation: CASTSRGRVDTGELFF.

The chain uses TRBV20-1 and TRBJ2-1; 7 bases fit TRBD2. Looked up from germline, CDR1 is DFQATT and CDR2 is SNEGSKA (reference sequence). The CDR3 is 15 residues long. The V and J ends lost 3 bases and 8 bases, in that order; junction bases with no gene match: 13. The CDR3 protein is CSASFLAGEIDEQFF. The CDR3, as DNA: TGCAGTGCTAGTTTTCTCGCGGGAGAGATCGATGAGCAGTTCTTC.

This clonotype was seen repeatedly, ten times or more. V is TRBV20-1 and J is TRBJ2-4; weak D call: TRBD1 (6 bases). V was shortened by 7 bases and J by 10 bases, with 11 bases between the two germline ends. Germline V gene data show CDR1 as DFQATT and CDR2 as SNEGSKA (reference sequence). There are 10 residues in the CDR3. Written as DNA, the CDR3 is TGCAGTGGACACAGGGAAATTCAGTACTTC. Amino acids: CSGHREIQYF.

There are many counts of this clonotype. CDR3 coding DNA: TGTGCCAGCAGTTTTGGGGGCTGGGCTTCCCCCCTCCACTTT. It translates to CASSFGGWASPLHF. V usage is TRBV27 and J usage is TRBJ1-6; D may be TRBD1 (6 bases). The CDR3 is made up of 14 amino acids. The germline V gene encodes CDR1 MNHEY and CDR2 SMNVEV (reference sequence). The ends were cut back, 3 bases at V and 13 bases at J, with 16 bases in the middle.

This chain joins TRBV4-3 and TRBJ2-7; 8 bases match TRBD1. Germline V lookup: CDR1 LGHNA, CDR2 YSLEER. This CDR3 contains 15 residues. J lost 4 bases, V lost 4 bases, and 9 bases had no gene match. For the CDR3, the DNA is TGCGCCAGCAGCCCGTTCTGGACAGGGCCATACGAGCAGTACTTC. Translating it yields CASSPFWTGPYEQYF.

The chain combines TRBV20-1 with TRBJ2-7, with D uncertain. CDR1 is DFQATT, CDR2 SNEGSKA, per germline (reference sequence). The CDR3 is made up of 12 amino acids. The V gene lost 3 bases and the J gene lost 0 bases, with 6 bases spanning the gap. CDR3 region: CSARLDSYEQYF. In DNA, the CDR3 is TGCAGTGCTAGGCTCGACTCCTACGAGCAGTACTTC.

This clonotype was counted at least ten times. V and J are TRBV20-1 and TRBJ2-3; no clear D gene. Germline CDR1 reads DFQATT; CDR2 reads SNEGSKA (reference sequence). V lost 3 bases and J lost 4, with 11 bases in between. The CDR3 sequence is 13 residues long. CDR3 coding DNA: TGCAGTGCTAGTTCGGGTCGCGCAGATACGCAGTATTTT. Its protein is CSASSGRADTQYF.

In its sample, this clonotype was seen a few times. This rearrangement joins TRBV10-3 to TRBJ1-4; 9 bases are a match to TRBD1. The CDR3 is 16 residues long. J was trimmed by 8 bases and V by 0 bases; bases with no gene match: 7. Germline CDR1 ENHRY, CDR2 SYGVKD. The CDR3 reads CAISESGTGYREKLFF. In nucleotides, the CDR3 is TGTGCCATCAGTGAGTCCGGGACAGGGTATCGGGAAAAACTGTTTTTT.

This clonotype came up a few times. The rearrangement joins TRBV20-1 to TRBJ1-2; the D gene is possibly TRBD1 (6 bases). Germline loops: CDR1 DFQATT, CDR2 SNEGSKA (reference sequence). This CDR3 is built from 14 residues. Deletions cut 7 bases from V and 0 bases from J, with 15 bases between. The CDR3 region is CSEGLEGANYGYTF. The CDR3 nucleotides read TGCAGTGAAGGCCTGGAGGGGGCTAACTATGGCTACACCTTC.

The sample holds many counts of this clonotype. The rearrangement links TRBV7-3 to TRBJ1-2; 7 bases line up with TRBD1. The CDR3 covers 14 residues. The V gene's germline CDR1 is SGHTA and CDR2 FQGTGA. The junction had 5 bases not matched to a gene; V was cut back by 1 base and J by 6 bases. The CDR3 loop is CASSLNPGGDGYTF. As DNA, the CDR3 is TGTGCCAGCAGCTTAAATCCAGGGGGGGATGGCTACACCTTC.

The chain recombines TRBV11-2 with TRBJ2-2; 7 positions match TRBD2. CDR1 is SGHAT and CDR2 is FQNNGV in the germline V gene. CDR3 size: 18 residues. V lost 5 bases to trimming and J lost 0 bases; unmatched junction nucleotides: 12. CDR3 sequence: CASSPIGGRVANTGELFF. In nucleotides, the CDR3 is TGTGCCAGCAGCCCGATTGGGGGGAGGGTCGCGAACACCGGGGAGCTGTTTTTT.